This TCR beta chain was captured in a study of control samples from healthy donors and cancer patients. The repertoire was sequenced with immunoSEQ multiplex PCR; TCRdb's copy has only in-frame clones and lacks some. The sample has 65,000 to 80,000 clones, 89% seen once. This CDR3 comprises 13 residues. Trimming cost V 3 bases and J 1 base, with 6 bases left between them. From germline, CDR1 is SGHAT and CDR2 FQDESV (reference sequence). Sequencing used PBMCs. This receptor was taken from a woman between 50 and 59 years old with colorectal cancer. The V and J genes are TRBV11-1 and TRBJ1-2; the D gene is possibly TRBD1 (5 bases). The CDR3 region is CASSFRVNYGYTF. The CDR3 bases are TGTGCCAGCAGCTTCAGGGTTAACTATGGCTACACCTTC.